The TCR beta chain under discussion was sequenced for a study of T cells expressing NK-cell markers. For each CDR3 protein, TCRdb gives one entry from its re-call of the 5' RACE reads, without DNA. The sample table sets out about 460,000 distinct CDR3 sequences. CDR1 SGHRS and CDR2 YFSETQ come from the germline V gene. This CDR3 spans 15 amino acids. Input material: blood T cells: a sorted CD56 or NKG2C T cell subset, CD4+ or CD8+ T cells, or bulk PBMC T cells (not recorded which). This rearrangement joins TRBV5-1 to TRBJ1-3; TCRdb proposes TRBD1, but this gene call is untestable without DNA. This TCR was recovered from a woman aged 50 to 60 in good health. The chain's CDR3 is CASSSEGTGIGTIYF. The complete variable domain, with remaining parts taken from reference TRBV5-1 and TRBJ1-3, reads KAGVTQTPRYLIKTRGQQVTLSCSPISGHRSVSWYQQTPGQGLQFLFEYFSETQRNKGNFPGRFSGRQFSNSRSEMNVSTLELGDSALYLCASSSEGTGIGTIYFGEGSWLTVV.